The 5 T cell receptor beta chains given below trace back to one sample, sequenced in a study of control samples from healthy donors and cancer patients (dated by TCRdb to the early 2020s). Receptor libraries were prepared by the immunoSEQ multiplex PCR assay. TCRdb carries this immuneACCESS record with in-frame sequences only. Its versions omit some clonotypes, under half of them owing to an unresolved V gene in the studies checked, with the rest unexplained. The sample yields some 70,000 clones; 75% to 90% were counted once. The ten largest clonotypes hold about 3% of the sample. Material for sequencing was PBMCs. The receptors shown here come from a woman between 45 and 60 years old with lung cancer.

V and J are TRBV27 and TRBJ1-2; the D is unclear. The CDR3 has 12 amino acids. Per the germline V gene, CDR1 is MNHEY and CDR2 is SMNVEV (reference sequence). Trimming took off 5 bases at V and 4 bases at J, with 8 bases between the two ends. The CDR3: CASSARGYGYTF. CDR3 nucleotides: TGTGCCAGCAGTGCGAGAGGCTATGGCTACACCTTC.

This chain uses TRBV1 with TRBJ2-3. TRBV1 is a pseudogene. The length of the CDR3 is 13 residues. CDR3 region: CTSSPGRVRAQYF. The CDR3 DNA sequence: TGCACCAGCAGCCCGGGACGGGTGAGAGCGCAGTATTTT.

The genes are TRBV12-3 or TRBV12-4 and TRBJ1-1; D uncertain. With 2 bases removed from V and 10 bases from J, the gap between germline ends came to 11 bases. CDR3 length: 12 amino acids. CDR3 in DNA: TGTGCCAGCAGTTTAAGGCCAGAGGGAGCTTTCTTT. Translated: CASSLRPEGAFF.

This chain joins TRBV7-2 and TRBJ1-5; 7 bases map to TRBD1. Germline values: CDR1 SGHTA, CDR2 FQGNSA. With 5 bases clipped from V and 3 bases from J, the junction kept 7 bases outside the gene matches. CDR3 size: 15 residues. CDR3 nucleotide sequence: TGTGCCAGCAGCCTGTCCGGGACAGTCAATCAGCCCCAGCATTTT. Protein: CASSLSGTVNQPQHF.

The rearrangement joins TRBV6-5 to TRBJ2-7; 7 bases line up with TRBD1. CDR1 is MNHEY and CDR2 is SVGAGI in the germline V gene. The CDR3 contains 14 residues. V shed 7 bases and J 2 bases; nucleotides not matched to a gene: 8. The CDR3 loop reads CASNGYQGAYEQYF. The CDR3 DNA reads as TGTGCCAGCAACGGGTATCAGGGGGCCTACGAGCAGTACTTC.